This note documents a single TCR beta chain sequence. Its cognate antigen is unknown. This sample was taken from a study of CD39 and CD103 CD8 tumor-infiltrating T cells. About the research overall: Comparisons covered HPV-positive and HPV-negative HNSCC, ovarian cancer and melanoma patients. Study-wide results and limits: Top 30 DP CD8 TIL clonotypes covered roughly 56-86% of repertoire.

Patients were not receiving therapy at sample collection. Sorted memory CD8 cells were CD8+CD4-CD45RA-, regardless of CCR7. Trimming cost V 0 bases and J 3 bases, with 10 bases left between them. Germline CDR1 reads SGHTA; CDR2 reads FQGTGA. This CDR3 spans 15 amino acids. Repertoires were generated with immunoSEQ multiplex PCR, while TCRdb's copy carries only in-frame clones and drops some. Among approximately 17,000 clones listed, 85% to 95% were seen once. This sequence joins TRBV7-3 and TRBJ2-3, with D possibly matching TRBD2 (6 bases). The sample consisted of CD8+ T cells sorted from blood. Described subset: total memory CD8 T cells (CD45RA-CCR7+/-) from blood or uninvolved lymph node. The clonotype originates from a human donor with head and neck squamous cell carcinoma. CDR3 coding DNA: TGTGCCAGCAGCTTAACTGGGACTTCAACAGATACGCAGTATTTT. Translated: CASSLTGTSTDTQYF.